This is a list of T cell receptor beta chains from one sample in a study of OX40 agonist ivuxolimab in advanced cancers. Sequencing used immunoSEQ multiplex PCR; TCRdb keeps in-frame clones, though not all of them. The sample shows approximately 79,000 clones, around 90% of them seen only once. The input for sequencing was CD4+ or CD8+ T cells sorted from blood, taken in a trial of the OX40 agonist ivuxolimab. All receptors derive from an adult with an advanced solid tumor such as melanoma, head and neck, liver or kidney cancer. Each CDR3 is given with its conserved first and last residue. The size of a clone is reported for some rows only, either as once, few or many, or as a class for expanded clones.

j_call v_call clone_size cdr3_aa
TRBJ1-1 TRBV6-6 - CASSYDGAGVKAFF
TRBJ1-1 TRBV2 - CARTGGMNTEAFF
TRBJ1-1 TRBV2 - CASSRAEMNTEAFF
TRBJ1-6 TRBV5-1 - CASSSGTFNGGINSPLHF
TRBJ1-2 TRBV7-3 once CASSLIPGDGYTF
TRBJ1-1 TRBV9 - CASSETGGGRTEAFF
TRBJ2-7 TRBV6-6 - CASSLGLAGSSYEQYF
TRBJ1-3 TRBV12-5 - CASGSDAENTIYF
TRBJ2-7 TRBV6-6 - CASSYSGTGGFYEQYF
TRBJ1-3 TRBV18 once CASSRERSGNTIYF
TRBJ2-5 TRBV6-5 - CASRTLAQETQYF
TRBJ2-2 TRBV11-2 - CASSFRAGALNTGELFF
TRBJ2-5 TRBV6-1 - CASSPMGGGETQYF
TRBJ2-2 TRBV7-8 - CASTPLGGVGTGELFF
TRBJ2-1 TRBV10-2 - CASSGQGKGEQFF
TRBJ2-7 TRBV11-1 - CASSVMTGSYYEQYF
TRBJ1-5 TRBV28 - CASSPSRGRQPQHF
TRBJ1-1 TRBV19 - CASSIDLRNTEAFF
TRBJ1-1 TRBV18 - CASSEIIDTEAFF
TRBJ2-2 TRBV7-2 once CASSLSGQNTGELFF
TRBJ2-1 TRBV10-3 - CAISEPGEQFF
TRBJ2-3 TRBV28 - CASRYTDTQYF
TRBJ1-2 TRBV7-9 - CASTSLGVQGYTF
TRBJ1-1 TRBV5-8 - CASSLLVSGNTEAFF
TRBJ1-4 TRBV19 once CASTSGQTHEKLFF
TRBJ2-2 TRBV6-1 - CASSGDRGAAGELFF
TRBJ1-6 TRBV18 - CASSLNPGSPLHF